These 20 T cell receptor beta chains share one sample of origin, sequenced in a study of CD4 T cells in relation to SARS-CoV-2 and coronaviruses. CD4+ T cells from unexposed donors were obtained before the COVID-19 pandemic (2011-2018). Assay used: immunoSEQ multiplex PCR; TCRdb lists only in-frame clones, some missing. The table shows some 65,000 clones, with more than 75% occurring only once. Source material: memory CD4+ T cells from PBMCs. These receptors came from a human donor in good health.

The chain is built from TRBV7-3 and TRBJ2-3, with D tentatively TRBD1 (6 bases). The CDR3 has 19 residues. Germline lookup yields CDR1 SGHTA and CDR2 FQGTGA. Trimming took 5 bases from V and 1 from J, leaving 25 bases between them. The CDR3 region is CASSPRGGGGGLRTDTQYF. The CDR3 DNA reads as TGTGCCAGCAGCCCCAGGGGTGGAGGCGGCGGACTTCGCACAGATACGCAGTATTTT.

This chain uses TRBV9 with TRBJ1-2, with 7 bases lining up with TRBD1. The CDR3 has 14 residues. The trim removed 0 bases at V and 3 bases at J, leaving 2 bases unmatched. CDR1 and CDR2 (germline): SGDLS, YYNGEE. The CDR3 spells CASSVVGGDYGYTF. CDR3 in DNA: TGTGCCAGCAGCGTAGTAGGGGGCGACTATGGCTACACCTTC.

The CDR3 coding sequence is TGTGCCAGCAGTCCAGTCCAAAGTGGGGATACGCAGTATTTT. It yields the protein CASSPVQSGDTQYF. The chain employs TRBV9 and TRBJ2-3; D remains unclear. Trimming stripped 5 bases from V and 6 bases from J, with 16 bases between. Per germline, CDR1 SGDLS and CDR2 YYNGEE. The CDR3 runs to 14 residues.

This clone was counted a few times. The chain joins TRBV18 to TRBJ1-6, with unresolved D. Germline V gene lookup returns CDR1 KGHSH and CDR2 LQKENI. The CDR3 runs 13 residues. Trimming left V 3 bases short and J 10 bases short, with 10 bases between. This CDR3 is CASSPDPNSPLHF. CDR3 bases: TGTGCCAGCTCACCGGACCCTAACTCACCCCTCCACTTT.

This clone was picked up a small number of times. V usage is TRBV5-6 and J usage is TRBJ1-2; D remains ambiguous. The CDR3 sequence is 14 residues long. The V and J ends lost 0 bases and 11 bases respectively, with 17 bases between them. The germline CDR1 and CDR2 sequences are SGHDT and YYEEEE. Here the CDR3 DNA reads TGTGCCAGCAGCTTGGAACTGGGTCGCTTTGTTTACACCTTC. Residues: CASSLELGRFVYTF.

CDR3 sequence: CASSPERRAQYF. CDR3 coding DNA: TGTGCCAGCAGCCCGGAGAGGAGGGCGCAGTATTTT. V usage is TRBV13 and J usage is TRBJ2-3, with D possibly matching TRBD2 (6 bases). V gave up 5 bases and J gave up 10 bases, with 13 bases separating them. The CDR3 consists of 12 residues. The germline V gene has CDR1 PRHDT and CDR2 FYEKMQ (reference sequence).

The CDR3 region is CASSVAGGTGELFF. The CDR3 bases are TGTGCCAGCAGCGTAGCGGGGGGAACCGGGGAGCTGTTTTTT. The chain couples TRBV9 to TRBJ2-2, with TRBD2 matching over 7 bases. Trimming removed 0 bases from V and 5 bases from J; junction bases left unmatched: 1. CDR1 is SGDLS, CDR2 YYNGEE, per germline. The CDR3 runs 14 residues.

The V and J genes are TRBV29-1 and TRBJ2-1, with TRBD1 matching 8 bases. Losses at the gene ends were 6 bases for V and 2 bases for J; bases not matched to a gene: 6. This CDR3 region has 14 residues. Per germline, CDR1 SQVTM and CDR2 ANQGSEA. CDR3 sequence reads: CSVRRDRTYNEQFF. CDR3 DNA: TGCAGCGTCCGGCGGGACAGGACCTACAATGAGCAGTTCTTC.

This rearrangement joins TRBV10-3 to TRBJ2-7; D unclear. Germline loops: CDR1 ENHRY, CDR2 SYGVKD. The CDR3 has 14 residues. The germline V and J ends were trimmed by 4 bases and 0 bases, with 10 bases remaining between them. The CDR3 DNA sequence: TGTGCCATCAGTGGTAACCCCAGCTCCTACGAGCAGTACTTC. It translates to CAISGNPSSYEQYF.

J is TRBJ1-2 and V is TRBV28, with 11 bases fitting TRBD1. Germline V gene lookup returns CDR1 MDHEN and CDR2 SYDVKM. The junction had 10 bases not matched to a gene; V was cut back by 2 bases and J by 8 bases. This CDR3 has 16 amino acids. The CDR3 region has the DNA TGTGCCAGCAGTTTACTCCCCGGGACAGGGGGGCTCGGCTACACCTTC. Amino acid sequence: CASSLLPGTGGLGYTF.

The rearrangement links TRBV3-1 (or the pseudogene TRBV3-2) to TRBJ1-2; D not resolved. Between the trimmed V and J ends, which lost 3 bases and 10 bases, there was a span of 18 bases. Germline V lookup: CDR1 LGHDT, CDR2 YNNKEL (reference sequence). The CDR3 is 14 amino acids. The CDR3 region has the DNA TGTGCCAGCAGCCATGATTCCGGGGATGGAAACTACACCTTC. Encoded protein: CASSHDSGDGNYTF.

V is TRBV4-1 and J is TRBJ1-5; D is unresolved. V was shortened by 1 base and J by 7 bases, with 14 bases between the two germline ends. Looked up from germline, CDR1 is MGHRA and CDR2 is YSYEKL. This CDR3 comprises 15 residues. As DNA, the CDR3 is TGCGCCAGCAGCCAAGTAGTCGGGTCGGACCAGCCCCAGCATTTT. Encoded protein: CASSQVVGSDQPQHF.

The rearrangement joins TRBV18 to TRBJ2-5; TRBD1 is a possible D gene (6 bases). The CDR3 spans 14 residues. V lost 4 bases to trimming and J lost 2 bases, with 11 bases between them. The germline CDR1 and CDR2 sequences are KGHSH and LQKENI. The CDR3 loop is CASSHRTAQETQYF. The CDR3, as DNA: TGTGCCAGCTCACACCGGACAGCACAAGAGACCCAGTACTTC.

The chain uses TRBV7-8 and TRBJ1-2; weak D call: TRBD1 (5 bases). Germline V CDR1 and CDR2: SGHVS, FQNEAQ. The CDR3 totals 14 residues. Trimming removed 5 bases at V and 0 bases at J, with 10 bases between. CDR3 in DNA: TGTGCCAGCAGCCCACGGGGGGCTAACTATGGCTACACCTTC. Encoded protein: CASSPRGANYGYTF.

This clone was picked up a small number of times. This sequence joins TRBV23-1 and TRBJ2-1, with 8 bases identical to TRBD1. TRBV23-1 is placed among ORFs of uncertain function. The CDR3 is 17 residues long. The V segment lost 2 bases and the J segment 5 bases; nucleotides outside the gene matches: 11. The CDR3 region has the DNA TGCGCCAGCAGTCAAACGGAACGGACAGGGAAACACAATGAGCAGTTCTTC. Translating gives CASSQTERTGKHNEQFF.

CDR3 residues: CASSRTGAAAFF. CDR3 in DNA: TGTGCCAGCAGCCGGACAGGGGCTGCAGCTTTCTTT. The chain links TRBV7-9 to TRBJ1-1; TRBD1 matches 9 bases. Germline lookup yields CDR1 SEHNR and CDR2 FQNEAQ (reference sequence). Unmatched junction bases numbered 5, after V lost 5 bases and J lost 10 bases. The CDR3 covers 12 residues.

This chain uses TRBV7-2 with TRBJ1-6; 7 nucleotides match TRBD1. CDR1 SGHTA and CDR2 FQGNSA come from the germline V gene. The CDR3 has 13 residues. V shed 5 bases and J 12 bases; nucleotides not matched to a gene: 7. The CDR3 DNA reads TGTGCCAGCAGCCCTGGGACAGCGGGACCCCTCCACTTT. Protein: CASSPGTAGPLHF.

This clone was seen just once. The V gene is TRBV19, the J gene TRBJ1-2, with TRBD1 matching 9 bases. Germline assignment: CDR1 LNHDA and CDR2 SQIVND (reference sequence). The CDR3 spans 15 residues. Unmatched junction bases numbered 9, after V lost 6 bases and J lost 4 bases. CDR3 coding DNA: TGTGCCAGTAGCCGGACAGGGGCCGCAATCTATGGCTACACCTTC. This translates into CASSRTGAAIYGYTF.

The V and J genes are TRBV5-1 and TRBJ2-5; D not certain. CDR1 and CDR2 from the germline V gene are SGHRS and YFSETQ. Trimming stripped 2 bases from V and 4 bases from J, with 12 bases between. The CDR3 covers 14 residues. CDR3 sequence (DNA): TGCGCCAGCAGCTTCCCAGAGAAGGGAGAGACCCAGTACTTC. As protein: CASSFPEKGETQYF.

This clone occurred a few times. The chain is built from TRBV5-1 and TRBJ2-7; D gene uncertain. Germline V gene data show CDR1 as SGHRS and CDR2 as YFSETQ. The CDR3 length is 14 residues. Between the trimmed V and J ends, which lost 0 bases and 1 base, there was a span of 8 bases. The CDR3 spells CASSLEIGSYEQYF. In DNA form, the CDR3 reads TGCGCCAGCAGCTTGGAAATCGGTTCCTACGAGCAGTACTTC.